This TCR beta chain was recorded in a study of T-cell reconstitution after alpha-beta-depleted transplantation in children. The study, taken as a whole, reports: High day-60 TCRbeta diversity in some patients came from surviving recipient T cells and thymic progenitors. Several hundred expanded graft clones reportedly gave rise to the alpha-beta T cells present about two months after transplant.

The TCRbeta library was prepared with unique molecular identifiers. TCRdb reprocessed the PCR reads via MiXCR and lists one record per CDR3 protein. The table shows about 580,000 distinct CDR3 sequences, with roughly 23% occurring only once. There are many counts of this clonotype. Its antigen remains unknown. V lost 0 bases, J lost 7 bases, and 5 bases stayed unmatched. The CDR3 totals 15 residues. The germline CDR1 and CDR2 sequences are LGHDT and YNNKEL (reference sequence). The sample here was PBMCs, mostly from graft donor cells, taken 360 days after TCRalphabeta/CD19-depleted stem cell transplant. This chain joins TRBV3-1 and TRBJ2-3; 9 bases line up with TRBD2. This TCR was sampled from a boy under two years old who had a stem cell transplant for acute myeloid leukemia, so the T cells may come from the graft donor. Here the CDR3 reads CASSQDQLAGNTQYF. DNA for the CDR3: TGTGCCAGCAGCCAAGATCAGCTAGCGGGGAATACGCAGTATTTT.